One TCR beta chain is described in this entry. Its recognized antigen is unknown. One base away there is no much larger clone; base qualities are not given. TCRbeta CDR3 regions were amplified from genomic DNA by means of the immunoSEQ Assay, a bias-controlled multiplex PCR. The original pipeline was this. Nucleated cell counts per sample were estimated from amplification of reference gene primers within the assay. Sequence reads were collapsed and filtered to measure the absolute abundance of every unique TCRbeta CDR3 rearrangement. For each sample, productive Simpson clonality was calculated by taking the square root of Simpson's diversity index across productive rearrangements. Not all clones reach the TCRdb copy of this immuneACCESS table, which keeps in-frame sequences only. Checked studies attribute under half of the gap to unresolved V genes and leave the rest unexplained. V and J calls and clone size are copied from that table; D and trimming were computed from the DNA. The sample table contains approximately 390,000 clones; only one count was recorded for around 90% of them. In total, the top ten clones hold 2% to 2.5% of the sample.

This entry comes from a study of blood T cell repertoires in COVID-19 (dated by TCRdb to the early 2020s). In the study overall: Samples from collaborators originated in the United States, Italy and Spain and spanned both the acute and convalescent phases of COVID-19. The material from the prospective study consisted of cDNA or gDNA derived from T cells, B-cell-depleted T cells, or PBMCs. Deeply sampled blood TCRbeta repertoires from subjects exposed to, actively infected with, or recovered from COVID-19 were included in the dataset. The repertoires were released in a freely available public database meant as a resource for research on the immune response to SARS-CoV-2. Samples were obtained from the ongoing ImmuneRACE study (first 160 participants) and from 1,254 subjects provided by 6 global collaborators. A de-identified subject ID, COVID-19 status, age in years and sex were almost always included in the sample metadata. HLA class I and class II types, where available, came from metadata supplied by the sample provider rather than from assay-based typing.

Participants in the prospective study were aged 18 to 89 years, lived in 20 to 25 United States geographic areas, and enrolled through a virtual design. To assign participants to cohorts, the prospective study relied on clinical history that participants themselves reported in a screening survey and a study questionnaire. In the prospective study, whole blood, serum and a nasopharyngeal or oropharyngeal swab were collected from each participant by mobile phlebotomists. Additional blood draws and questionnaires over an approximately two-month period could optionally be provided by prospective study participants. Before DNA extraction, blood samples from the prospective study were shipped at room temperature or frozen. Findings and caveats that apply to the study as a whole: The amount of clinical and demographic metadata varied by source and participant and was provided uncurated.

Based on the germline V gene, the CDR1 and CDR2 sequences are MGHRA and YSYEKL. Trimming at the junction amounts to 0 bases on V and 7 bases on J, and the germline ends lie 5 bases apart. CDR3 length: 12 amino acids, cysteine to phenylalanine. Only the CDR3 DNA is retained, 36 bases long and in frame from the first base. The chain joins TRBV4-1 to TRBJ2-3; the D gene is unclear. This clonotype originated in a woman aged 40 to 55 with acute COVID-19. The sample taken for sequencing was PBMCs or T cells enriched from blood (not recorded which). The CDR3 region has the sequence CASSQDLNTQYF. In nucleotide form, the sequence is TGCGCCAGCAGCCAAGATTTAAATACGCAGTATTTT.